This TCR beta chain was sequenced for a study of blood T cells in healthy people across ages. A J-beta primer mix and a sample-barcoded 5' primer were used in a second PCR of roughly 6 to 11 cycles. In TCRdb, the 5' RACE reads were re-called with MiXCR into one record per CDR3 protein. The sample holds about 1.7 million distinct CDR3 sequences, over 25% seen once. This clonotype was seen only a few times. The CDR3 consists of 14 residues. V lost 0 bases to trimming and J lost 3 bases, with 10 bases between them. The germline V gene has CDR1 DFQATT and CDR2 SNEGSKA (reference sequence). The chain joins TRBV20-1 to TRBJ2-3; D might be TRBD2 (5 bases). The clonotype was recovered from a woman aged 25 to 39 in good health. Sequenced material: blood. The CDR3 sequence is CSARDGIDTDTQYF. The CDR3 DNA is TGCAGTGCTAGAGACGGGATAGATACAGATACGCAGTATTTT.